The 18 T cell receptor beta chains below all came from one sample that was sequenced in a study of shared clonotypes between healthy human individuals. TCRdb keeps only in-frame clones here, not all; method: immunoSEQ multiplex PCR. The sample lists about 480,000 clones, less than 85% seen once, with roughly 13% in the top ten. The sequencing sample was made of PBMCs. These receptors originate from a woman aged 40 to 50 in good health. Some clones in this sample may be carry-over from other donors' samples.

The chain uses TRBV9 and TRBJ2-3; unclear D gene. Trimming removed 2 bases from V and 1 base from J, with 5 bases in between. Per germline, CDR1 SGDLS and CDR2 YYNGEE. The CDR3 has 13 residues. As DNA, the CDR3 is TGTGCCAGCAGCGTGGCCCGCACAGATACGCAGTATTTT. The encoded protein is CASSVARTDTQYF. The full variable domain, its missing parts supplied by reference TRBV9 and TRBJ2-3, is DSGVTQTPKHLITATGQRVTLRCSPRSGDLSVYWYQQSLDQGLQFLIQYYNGEERAKGNILERFSAQQFPDLHSELNLSSLELGDSALYFCASSVARTDTQYFGPGTRLTVL.

The V gene is TRBV11-2, the J gene TRBJ2-7; possible D gene TRBD2, 5 bases. The germline V and J ends were trimmed by 4 bases and 2 bases, with 12 bases remaining between them. The CDR3 extends over 14 amino acids. Germline V gives CDR1 SGHAT, CDR2 FQNNGV. CDR3 in amino acids: CASSSGLLPYEQYF. The CDR3 bases are TGTGCCAGCAGCTCCGGACTTCTGCCCTACGAGCAGTACTTC.

This clone was picked up a small number of times. The chain is built from TRBV7-9 and TRBJ1-2; a possible D gene is TRBD1 (5 bases). CDR1 is SEHNR and CDR2 is FQNEAQ in the germline V gene (reference sequence). The CDR3 has 12 residues. V was trimmed by 5 bases and J by 6 bases, leaving 10 bases between them. CDR3 sequence reads: CASSPVGDGYTF. For the CDR3, the DNA is TGTGCCAGCAGCCCCGTGGGGGATGGCTACACCTTC.

The chain employs TRBV28 and TRBJ2-7; D is perhaps TRBD1 (9 bases). Deletions cut 2 bases from V and 4 bases from J, with 27 bases between. This CDR3 is built from 19 residues. Germline assignment: CDR1 MDHEN and CDR2 SYDVKM. CDR3 residues: CASSLGQGYSGRAEYEQYF. The CDR3, as DNA: TGTGCCAGCAGTTTAGGACAGGGGTACTCCGGGAGGGCCGAGTACGAGCAGTACTTC.

The gene calls are TRBV7-9 and TRBJ2-6; D not certain. V gave up 0 bases and J gave up 3 bases, with 15 bases separating them. The CDR3 has 18 residues. From germline, CDR1 is SEHNR and CDR2 FQNEAQ (reference sequence). The CDR3 nucleotides are TGTGCCAGCAGCTTAGCGCTGTACCGCCTCGGTGGGGCCAACGTCCTGACTTTC. As protein: CASSLALYRLGGANVLTF.

Comments on this clone: One end of the junction varies from germline; a read error may be responsible. The chain links TRBV9 to TRBJ2-5, with TRBD2 identical over 14 bases. The length of the CDR3 is 17 residues. CDR1 is SGDLS and CDR2 is YYNGEE in the germline V gene. The CDR3 reads CTSSRTSGRSLSETQYF. The CDR3, as DNA: TGTACCAGCAGCCGGACTAGCGGGAGGAGTTTATCAGAGACCCAGTACTTC.

This sequence joins TRBV19 and TRBJ2-1; TRBD2 matches 7 bases. The CDR3 totals 14 residues. In germline, CDR1 is LNHDA, CDR2 SQIVND (reference sequence). V lost 7 bases, J lost 4 bases, and 7 bases stayed unmatched. Here the CDR3 reads CASNSRELYNEQFF. The CDR3 coding sequence is TGTGCCAGTAATTCGCGGGAGCTGTACAATGAGCAGTTCTTC.

This chain uses TRBV28 with TRBJ2-7, with D possibly being TRBD2 (5 bases). The CDR3 is 13 residues long. Per the germline V gene, CDR1 is MDHEN and CDR2 is SYDVKM. Trimming pared 6 bases from V and 3 bases from J, leaving 12 bases between. CDR3 bases: TGTGCCAGCAGAGTGCCTAGCTACTACGAGCAGTACTTC. It codes for CASRVPSYYEQYF. Complete variable domain (other parts from reference TRBV28 and TRBJ2-7): DVKVTQSSRYLVKRTGEKVFLECVQDMDHENMFWYRQDPGLGLRLIYFSYDVKMKEKGDIPEGYSVSREKKERFSLILESASTNQTSMYLCASRVPSYYEQYFGPGTRLTVT.

The rearrangement links TRBV11-3 to TRBJ2-1; D remains unclear. The germline CDR1 and CDR2 sequences are SGHNT and YENEEA. This CDR3 is 13 amino acids long. V was pared by 1 base and J by 5 bases, with 6 bases between. This CDR3 is CASSLGLNNEQFF. The DNA for the CDR3 is TGTGCCAGCAGCTTAGGGTTGAACAATGAGCAGTTCTTC. The full variable domain, rest sourced from reference TRBV11-3 and TRBJ2-1, is EAGVVQSPRYKIIEKKQPVAFWCNPISGHNTLYWYLQNLGQGPELLIRYENEEAVDDSQLPKDRFSAERLKGVDSTLKIQPAELGDSAVYLCASSLGLNNEQFFGPGTRLTVL.

This rearrangement joins TRBV28 to TRBJ1-5; D perhaps matches TRBD1 (5 bases). Germline-derived CDR1 and CDR2 are MDHEN and SYDVKM. Trimming took off 5 bases at V and 5 bases at J, with 10 bases between the two ends. The CDR3 length is 13 residues. The CDR3 protein is CASSLARDQPQHF. The CDR3 DNA sequence: TGTGCCAGCAGTCTAGCCAGGGATCAGCCCCAGCATTTT.

The chain combines TRBV10-1 with TRBJ2-7; D is uncertain. The CDR3 extends over 14 amino acids. Trimming removed 8 bases at V and 3 bases at J, with 17 bases between. Germline V gene lookup returns CDR1 WNHNN and CDR2 SYGVQD (reference sequence). CDR3 in amino acids: CASSWASPFYEQYF. The CDR3 DNA is TGCGCCAGCTCCTGGGCTAGTCCCTTCTACGAGCAGTACTTC.

V usage is TRBV7-2 and J usage is TRBJ2-7; 8 bases map to TRBD2. V dropped 5 bases and J dropped 3; count of bases not matched to a gene: 3. Germline CDR1 and CDR2: SGHTA and FQGNSA. The CDR3 spans 13 residues. DNA of the CDR3: TGTGCCAGCAGCCGGGGACTAGTCTACGAGCAGTACTTC. It yields the protein CASSRGLVYEQYF.

The chain is built from TRBV4-3 and TRBJ1-4; 9 bases match TRBD1. V lost 0 bases, J lost 0 bases, and 8 bases stayed unmatched. CDR3 size: 19 residues. Germline lookup yields CDR1 LGHNA and CDR2 YSLEER. CDR3: CASSQEGTGPLATNEKLFF. The CDR3 bases are TGCGCCAGCAGCCAAGAAGGGACAGGGCCCCTCGCAACTAATGAAAAACTGTTTTTT.

V usage is TRBV9 and J usage is TRBJ1-4; D is unresolved. The CDR3 has 14 amino acids. V was pared by 4 bases and J by 8 bases, with 15 bases between. In germline, CDR1 is SGDLS, CDR2 YYNGEE. CDR3 loop: CASSTTGSSEKLFF. CDR3 coding DNA: TGTGCCAGCAGCACAACCGGGAGTTCCGAAAAACTGTTTTTT.

The chain carries TRBV10-3 and TRBJ2-5, with 7 bases aligning to TRBD2. The DNA matches TRBJ2-7 better at its end, which makes the J call doubtful. The CDR3 spans 13 residues. CDR1 ENHRY and CDR2 SYGVKD come from the germline V gene. The CDR3 spells CATQRDYAYEQYF. CDR3 nucleotide sequence: TGTGCCACCCAGAGGGACTACGCCTACGAGCAGTACTTC.

In this sample, this clone turned up many times. The identical CDR3 is also encoded by other nucleotide sequences in the sample. The chain carries TRBV6-1 and TRBJ2-7; 9 positions agree with TRBD1. With V trimmed by 10 bases and J by 2 bases, 12 bases remained unmatched. The CDR3 covers 15 residues. Germline lookup yields CDR1 MNHNS and CDR2 SASEGT. CDR3 bases: TGTGCCACGCACCTCCGGGACAGGGAAACCTACGAGCAGTACTTC. Translating it yields CATHLRDRETYEQYF.

The V call is TRBV7-7, the J call TRBJ2-2, with 8 bases lining up with TRBD2. Looked up from germline, CDR1 is SSHAT and CDR2 is FNYEAQ (reference sequence). This CDR3 region has 16 residues. J gave up 2 bases and V 6 bases, and 8 bases lay outside the gene matches. This chain's CDR3 is CASRGGRTTNTGELFF. CDR3 sequence (DNA): TGTGCCAGCAGAGGCGGGAGGACGACAAACACCGGGGAGCTGTTTTTT.

The gene calls are TRBV5-1 and TRBJ2-1, with TRBD1 identical over 9 bases. V dropped 4 bases and J dropped 3; count of bases not matched to a gene: 5. This CDR3 is 15 amino acids long. In germline, CDR1 is SGHRS, CDR2 YFSETQ. The CDR3, as DNA: TGCGCCAGCAGCAAGACAGGGGGGTTCTACAATGAGCAGTTCTTC. Translated: CASSKTGGFYNEQFF. Full variable domain (remainder filled in from reference TRBV5-1 and TRBJ2-1): KAGVTQTPRYLIKTRGQQVTLSCSPISGHRSVSWYQQTPGQGLQFLFEYFSETQRNKGNFPGRFSGRQFSNSRSEMNVSTLELGDSALYLCASSKTGGFYNEQFFGPGTRLTVL.